Included here is one T cell receptor (beta chain) sequence, with context. Per the authors' pipeline: Estimates of nucleated cell counts were drawn from the amplification of reference gene primers. TCRdb's table, derived via immunoSEQ multiplex PCR, lists solely in-frame clones and lacks some. The V and J calls and the clone size are those of that table, but D and trimming were determined from the DNA. The table has some 9,200 clones, about four fifths seen once. These data belong to a study of blood T cell repertoires in COVID-19. Across the study: Specimens from acute and convalescent COVID-19 originated in the United States, Italy and Spain. The cDNA or gDNA used as material had been derived from T cells, B-cell-depleted T cells, or PBMCs.

Germline lookup yields CDR1 SGHTA and CDR2 FQGNSA. This CDR3 spans 14 amino acids. Germline trimming cut 4 bases from V and 4 bases from J; bases unmatched to any gene: 6. This TCR derives from a man in his sixties or seventies with active COVID-19. The material sequenced was peripheral blood. The genes are TRBV7-2 and TRBJ2-7; TRBD1 matches 8 bases. Here the CDR3 DNA reads TGTGCCAGCAGCTCTGACAGGGGCCTGTACGAGCAGTACTTC. This codes for CASSSDRGLYEQYF.